The rows below give T cell receptor beta chains drawn from one sample of a study of T cell repertoires in cytomegalovirus infection. TCRdb itself ran the reads through MiXCR, one entry per CDR3 protein. The sample contains over 300,000 distinct CDR3 sequences, over 7.5% of which appear only once. The sequencing input was PBMCs. The receptors originated from a human donor in good health (CMV status not recorded). Some clones in this sample may be carry-over from other donors' samples. Each CDR3 is given with its conserved first and last residue. A D gene is named only where the DNA matches it firmly. Size is stated for part of the rows, as once, few or many counts, or as a class when the clone is expanded.

TRBV20-1	TRBJ1-4	NA	14	NA	TGCAGTGCACCCAGACAGTCGACTAATGAAAAACTGTTTTTT	CSAPRQSTNEKLFF
TRBV3-1	TRBJ1-5	NA	13	few	TGTGCCAGCAGCCAAGAATTGGGACAGCCCCAGCATTTT	CASSQELGQPQHF
TRBV5-1	TRBJ2-3	TRBD2	15	NA	TGCGCCAGCAGCTTGGTAGCGGGAGTGACAGATACGCAGTATTTT	CASSLVAGVTDTQYF
TRBV7-9	TRBJ2-7	TRBD2	15	NA	TGTGCCAGCAGCTTATCGGCTAGCGGGAACAATGAGCAGTACTTC	CASSLSASGNNEQYF
TRBV2	TRBJ2-3	TRBD1	15	NA	TGTGCCAGCACCCGAGAGAGGGGGCGCACAGATACGCAGTATTTT	CASTRERGRTDTQYF
TRBV3-1	TRBJ1-2	TRBD1	14	few	TGTGCCAGCAGTGCCACAGGGGGCGCCTATGGCTACACCTTC	CASSATGGAYGYTF
TRBV7-9	TRBJ1-5	NA	15	many	TGTGCCAGCAGCTTAAGCACCGGGGGCAATCAGCCCCAGCATTTT	CASSLSTGGNQPQHF
TRBV7-6	TRBJ1-2	NA	12	few	TGTGCCAGCAGCTCTGGGGGGCCAGGCTACACCTTC	CASSSGGPGYTF
TRBV6-2/TRBV6-3	TRBJ2-5	TRBD1	13	NA	TGTGCCAGCAGGGCCGGGACAGAAGAGACCCAGTACTTC	CASRAGTEETQYF
TRBV6-5	TRBJ2-2	TRBD2	16	NA	TGTGCCAGCAGTTACGAGGCAGGGAGGGTATCCGGGGAGCTGTTTTTT	CASSYEAGRVSGELFF
TRBV9	TRBJ1-3	NA	19	many	TGTGCCAGCAGCCCCGAGGGGGTGACCGTGACCCGCTCTGGAAACACCATATATTTT	CASSPEGVTVTRSGNTIYF
TRBV5-6	TRBJ1-6	TRBD1	14	NA	TGTGCCAGCAGCTTCGATCGACAGGGAATTCCCCTCCACTTT	CASSFDRQGIPLHF
TRBV7-9	TRBJ2-7	TRBD2	16	NA	TGTGCCAGCAGCTTAGATCGTCTAGCGGGAGACGGCGAGCAGTACTTC	CASSLDRLAGDGEQYF
TRBV7-3	TRBJ2-3	TRBD2	22	few	TGTGCCAGCACCCCCTCCTTACAGGGCCCGGACCCGGGACTAGCATTCCCTATGACGCAGTATTTT	CASTPSLQGPDPGLAFPMTQYF
TRBV4-1	TRBJ2-1	NA	11	NA	TGCGCCAGCAGCCAAGGTTTGGGCCAGTTCTTC	CASSQGLGQFF
TRBV5-1	TRBJ2-7	TRBD2	19	many	TGCGCCAGCAGCTTGGCCCAGGCGGCGGGAGGCGCATCACCCTACGAGCAGTACTTC	CASSLAQAAGGASPYEQYF
TRBV7-2	TRBJ1-1	NA	16	many	TGTGCCAGCAGCCAAAGCGCAGGTTCCTACAACACTGAAGCTTTCTTT	CASSQSAGSYNTEAFF
TRBV12-3/TRBV12-4	TRBJ2-7	TRBD1	16	NA	TGTGCCAGCAGTTTTGGGGTGGGGCAGGGGGCCCACGAGCAGTACTTC	CASSFGVGQGAHEQYF
TRBV6-8	TRBJ2-3	NA	14	few	TGTGCCAGCAGTTACTCAGGACAAACAGATACGCAGTATTTT	CASSYSGQTDTQYF
TRBV12-3/TRBV12-4	TRBJ1-1	NA	12	few	TGTGCCAGCAGAAACAGGGACCCTGAAGCTTTCTTT	CASRNRDPEAFF
TRBV20-1	TRBJ1-1	NA	15	few	TGCAGTGCCTCCAGCCAAACAGGGCTGAACACTGAAGCTTTCTTT	CSASSQTGLNTEAFF
TRBV4-3	TRBJ2-3	NA	20	many	TGCGCCAGCAGCCAAGCAATCCCCAGAGTAGTGGGAGCTAGCACAGATACGCAGTATTTT	CASSQAIPRVVGASTDTQYF
TRBV12-3/TRBV12-4	TRBJ2-7	NA	14	many	TGTGCCAGCAGTCTCGAGAGTAGCGCCTACGAGCAGTACTTC	CASSLESSAYEQYF
TRBV11-2	TRBJ2-7	NA	13	NA	TGTGCCAGCAGCTCCATCCTCTCCTACGAGCAGTACTTC	CASSSILSYEQYF
TRBV28	TRBJ2-7	NA	15	many	TGTGCCAGCAGCCCCCCTGGGATTTCCGACTATGAGCAGTACTTC	CASSPPGISDYEQYF
TRBV24-1	TRBJ2-6	NA	16	few	TGTGCCACCAGTGCCCCATCACACTCTGGGGCCAACGTCCTGACTTTC	CATSAPSHSGANVLTF
TRBV7-3	TRBJ2-5	NA	14	NA	TGTGCCAGCAGCTTGCTGGGGGGCGGGGAGACCCAGTACTTC	CASSLLGGGETQYF
TRBV4-3	TRBJ2-7	NA	15	NA	TGCGCCAGCAGCCAAGTAGACTCCTTCGGCTACGAGCAGTACTTC	CASSQVDSFGYEQYF
TRBV7-8	TRBJ2-2	NA	17	many	TGTGCCAGCAGCTTAGATCTCCGGGTCCGGGAACCCGGGGAGCTGTTTTTT	CASSLDLRVREPGELFF
TRBV6-2/TRBV6-3	TRBJ1-1	NA	13	few	TGTGCCAGCAGCAATACAATGAACACTGAAGCTTTCTTT	CASSNTMNTEAFF
TRBV6-2/TRBV6-3	TRBJ2-1	NA	17	many	TGTGCCAGCAGTTACGATGGGGGACTTAGCTCCTACAATGAGCAGTTCTTC	CASSYDGGLSSYNEQFF
TRBV7-2	TRBJ1-3	NA	12	medium-sized	TGTGCCAGCAGCCCCTTTGGGTCTACCATATATTTT	CASSPFGSTIYF
TRBV27	TRBJ2-5	NA	13	NA	TGTGCCAGCAGTTTATATGGGGCAGAGACCCAGTACTTC	CASSLYGAETQYF
TRBV20-1	TRBJ2-1	TRBD2	16	many	TGCAGTGCTAGAGCGCGGCGGGAGGGCCGATACAATGAGCAGTTCTTC	CSARARREGRYNEQFF
TRBV7-2	TRBJ1-1	TRBD1	17	few	TGTGCCAGCAGCCCCAGCGGGACAGGGTACGGGAGCACTGAAGCTTTCTTT	CASSPSGTGYGSTEAFF
TRBV7-2	TRBJ2-5	NA	13	many	TGTGCCAGCAGCTTAGTACAAGAAGAGACCCAGTACTTC	CASSLVQEETQYF
TRBV19	TRBJ1-4	NA	16	NA	TGTGCCAGTAGTCACCGCCGACAGACAACTAATGAAAAACTGTTTTTT	CASSHRRQTTNEKLFF
TRBV7-2	TRBJ1-2	TRBD1	15	NA	TGTGCCAGCAGCTTAAAGGCCGCAGGGGGGGTTGGCTACACCTTC	CASSLKAAGGVGYTF
TRBV7-2	TRBJ2-7	NA	14	few	TGTGCCAGCAGCTTAGCGCAGACGTTATACGAGCAGTACTTC	CASSLAQTLYEQYF
TRBV7-3	TRBJ2-1	NA	15	many	TGTGCCAGCAGCCTCCGGGATCCATACCGGAATGAGCAGTTCTTC	CASSLRDPYRNEQFF
TRBV7-9	TRBJ2-7	NA	14	many	TGTGCCAGCAGCTCCCGGGACTCCCCCTACGAGCAGTACTTC	CASSSRDSPYEQYF
TRBV20-1	TRBJ1-5	NA	12	few	TGCAGTGCTAGAGGGGTAGCATGGGCCCAGCATTTT	CSARGVAWAQHF